The next 28 T cell receptor beta chains were all read from a single sample in a study of radiotherapy plus CTLA-4 blockade in lung cancer (dated by TCRdb to the late 2010s). Library preparation employed the immunoSEQ multiplex PCR assay. The source is immuneACCESS, and TCRdb retained only in-frame sequences with V and J called. Part of the clones is not carried over; for the studies checked, unresolved V genes explain less than half of this, and the remainder is unexplained. A total of about 80,000 clones appear in this sample, 60% to 85% of them only once. The ten largest clones capture roughly 20% of the sample. The sample here was peripheral blood, taken from a patient treated with radiotherapy plus ipilimumab. The receptors come from a human donor with non-small cell lung cancer whose response to radiotherapy plus ipilimumab could not be evaluated. Some clones in this sample may be carry-over from other donors' samples.

This clone appeared once. The chain joins TRBV5-6 to TRBJ2-7, with D tentatively TRBD2 (7 bases). The germline V and J ends were trimmed by 0 bases and 3 bases, with 16 bases remaining between them. CDR3 length: 16 amino acids. CDR1 and CDR2 (germline): SGHDT, YYEEEE. The DNA of the CDR3 is TGTGCCAGCAGCTTGGACAGGGAGGGCTGGGACTACGAGCAGTACTTC. Translating gives CASSLDREGWDYEQYF.

This clone has more than one count but fewer than ten. V gene TRBV13 combines with J gene TRBJ1-2; D not resolved. With 3 bases removed from V and 1 base from J, the gap between germline ends came to 6 bases. The germline gives CDR1 PRHDT, CDR2 FYEKMQ (reference sequence). This CDR3 has 13 residues. The chain's CDR3 is CASSLGLNYGYTF. Here the CDR3 DNA reads TGTGCCAGCAGCTTGGGCCTTAACTATGGCTACACCTTC.

This clone was seen more than once but under ten times. The chain is built from TRBV19 and TRBJ1-5; possible D gene TRBD1, 5 bases. Trimming removed 2 bases from V and 5 bases from J, with 16 bases in between. Germline values: CDR1 LNHDA, CDR2 SQIVND (reference sequence). CDR3 length: 16 residues. The CDR3: CASSIWLGEGYQPQHF. DNA for the CDR3: TGTGCCAGTAGTATATGGCTGGGGGAGGGTTATCAGCCCCAGCATTTT.

This clone was observed a single time. This sequence joins TRBV5-1 and TRBJ2-2, with D tentatively TRBD2 (5 bases). V was trimmed by 2 bases and J by 2 bases, leaving 13 bases between them. The CDR3 runs to 16 residues. The germline CDR1 and CDR2 sequences are SGHRS and YFSETQ. CDR3 region: CASSFGGGPNTGELFF. As DNA, the CDR3 is TGCGCCAGCAGCTTTGGCGGAGGCCCTAACACCGGGGAGCTGTTTTTT.

The J gene is TRBJ1-2, the V gene TRBV27; D possibly corresponds to TRBD1 (5 bases). The CDR3 runs 14 residues. V gave up 4 bases and J gave up 7 bases, with 16 bases separating them. Germline CDR1 reads MNHEY; CDR2 reads SMNVEV (reference sequence). CDR3 sequence reads: CASSYLDRETGYTF. The CDR3, as DNA: TGTGCCAGCAGTTACCTCGACAGAGAGACTGGCTACACCTTC.

The chain employs TRBV19 and TRBJ1-5, with D hard to call. Trimming took 9 bases from V and 2 from J, leaving 20 bases between them. The CDR3 loop spans 16 amino acids. Germline V gene sequence: CDR1 LNHDA, CDR2 SQIVND (reference sequence). The CDR3 coding sequence is TGTGCCAGCCTCCTAACGGCGGGCTGGGGCAATCAGCCCCAGCATTTT. This codes for CASLLTAGWGNQPQHF.

The rearrangement uses TRBV25-1 and TRBJ2-2; 11 nucleotides line up with TRBD1. V was pared by 3 bases and J by 3 bases, with 0 bases of the junction left unmatched. From germline, CDR1 is MGHDK and CDR2 SYGVNS. The CDR3 has 15 amino acids. The CDR3 loop reads CASSEGQGDTGELFF. The CDR3 DNA reads TGTGCCAGCAGTGAGGGACAGGGGGACACCGGGGAGCTGTTTTTT.

This chain joins TRBV4-3 and TRBJ2-1, with TRBD1 matching over 8 bases. V lost 3 bases to trimming and J lost 8 bases; unmatched junction nucleotides: 12. The CDR3 loop spans 16 amino acids. Germline values: CDR1 LGHNA, CDR2 YSLEER. CDR3 residues: CASSQNRDRWDDEQFF. The CDR3 DNA is TGCGCCAGCAGCCAGAACAGGGACAGGTGGGATGATGAGCAGTTCTTC.

This clone was recorded only once. The junction does not match germline at one end; this may be a read error. V gene TRBV7-7 combines with J gene TRBJ2-1; perhaps TRBD2 as D (6 bases). This CDR3 is 17 amino acids long. CDR1 is SSHAT, CDR2 FNYEAQ, per germline (reference sequence). CDR3 residues: CASSPGPLAPSYNEQFF. CDR3 in DNA: TGTGCTAGCAGTCCCGGGCCACTAGCCCCCTCCTACAATGAGCAGTTCTTC.

The rearrangement joins TRBV15 to TRBJ1-4; perhaps TRBD1 as D (5 bases). CDR3 length equals 14 residues. The V gene lost 5 bases and the J gene lost 2 bases, with 9 bases spanning the gap. The germline CDR1 and CDR2 sequences are LNHNV and YYDKDF (reference sequence). The DNA of the CDR3 is TGTGCCACCAGCGGAGGGACTACTAATGAAAAACTGTTTTTT. Translating gives CATSGGTTNEKLFF.

The chain uses TRBV5-1 and TRBJ1-4, with D unclear. CDR1 is SGHRS, CDR2 YFSETQ, per germline. Trimming stripped 0 bases from V and 5 bases from J, with 5 bases between. The CDR3 length is 13 residues. For the CDR3, the DNA is TGCGCCAGCAGCTTGGGGAGAAATGAAAAACTGTTTTTT. Its protein is CASSLGRNEKLFF.

There are a few counts of this clone. The chain couples TRBV28 to TRBJ2-1; the match to TRBD2 covers 9 bases. V shed 7 bases, J shed 4 bases, and the junction held 8 bases outside the gene matches. Looked up from germline, CDR1 is MDHEN and CDR2 is SYDVKM. The CDR3 is 15 amino acids. In nucleotides, the CDR3 is TGTGCCAGCACCTACGGGCGGGGGGGTTACAATGAGCAGTTCTTC. Translation gives CASTYGRGGYNEQFF.

The DNA for the CDR3 is TGCGCCAGCAGACGGACAGGGAGTGCGGGCACCGGGGAGCTGTTTTTT. Translation: CASRRTGSAGTGELFF. The genes are TRBV5-1 and TRBJ2-2, with TRBD1 identical over 8 bases. J lost 4 bases, V lost 5 bases, and 10 bases had no gene match. Germline V gene lookup returns CDR1 SGHRS and CDR2 YFSETQ. The CDR3 has 16 amino acids. The full variable domain, in which reference TRBV5-1 and TRBJ2-2 provide the parts outside the CDR3, is KAGVTQTPRYLIKTRGQQVTLSCSPISGHRSVSWYQQTPGQGLQFLFEYFSETQRNKGNFPGRFSGRQFSNSRSEMNVSTLELGDSALYLCASRRTGSAGTGELFFGEGSRLTVL.

Details on this clone: The junction departs from the called germline gene at one end, perhaps through a read error. Here the CDR3 reads CASSPRQIQETQYF. In DNA form, the CDR3 reads TGTGCTAGCAGCCCCCGACAGATCCAAGAGACCCAGTACTTC. V usage is TRBV7-7 and J usage is TRBJ2-5, with D possibly matching TRBD1 (5 bases). The CDR3 consists of 14 residues. Germline CDR1 and CDR2: SSHAT and FNYEAQ (reference sequence).

The chain is built from TRBV4-2 and TRBJ2-7, with 8 bases fitting TRBD1. Germline CDR1 reads LGHNA; CDR2 reads YNFKEQ. The CDR3 spans 18 residues. Trimming removed 2 bases from V and 5 bases from J; junction bases left unmatched: 17. As DNA, the CDR3 is TGTGCCAGCAGCCAATCCCATCTCGGAGGGCAGGGGGCCCACGAGCAGTACTTC. Amino acid sequence: CASSQSHLGGQGAHEQYF.

The CDR3 DNA is TGTGCCAGCAGCGTAGGATTTGGGGGGAATTCACCCCTCCACTTT. Protein: CASSVGFGGNSPLHF. The V and J genes are TRBV9 and TRBJ1-6, with D perhaps TRBD1 (5 bases). The CDR3 extends over 15 amino acids. Per germline, CDR1 SGDLS and CDR2 YYNGEE. Deletions cut 0 bases from V and 7 bases from J, with 11 bases between.

The chain recombines TRBV5-6 with TRBJ2-5, with 8 bases lining up with TRBD1. After removal of 4 bases from V and 1 base from J, the junction contained 6 bases not matched to a gene. This CDR3 has 15 residues. Germline CDR1 is SGHDT and CDR2 is YYEEEE. The chain's CDR3 is CASSPADRAQETQYF. The CDR3 nucleotides read TGTGCCAGCAGCCCGGCGGACAGGGCCCAAGAGACCCAGTACTTC.

The chain links TRBV6-5 to TRBJ1-4; D is uncertain. Germline loops: CDR1 MNHEY, CDR2 SVGAGI. The CDR3 has 16 residues. V was clipped by 0 bases and J by 0 bases, with 8 bases between them. In nucleotides, the CDR3 is TGTGCCAGCAGTTACTCCCGGGATGCAACTAATGAAAAACTGTTTTTT. It specifies CASSYSRDATNEKLFF.

V gene TRBV5-1 combines with J gene TRBJ1-1, with 7 positions matching TRBD1. After removal of 4 bases from V and 5 bases from J, the junction contained 5 bases not matched to a gene. Germline CDR1 is SGHRS and CDR2 is YFSETQ. This CDR3 spans 13 amino acids. CDR3 nucleotides: TGCGCCAGCAGCACCGACAGGGTGACTGAAGCTTTCTTT. Protein sequence: CASSTDRVTEAFF.

The V gene is TRBV19, the J gene TRBJ1-5; D remains unclear. Trimming removed 7 bases at V and 4 bases at J, with 11 bases between. The germline gives CDR1 LNHDA, CDR2 SQIVND (reference sequence). The CDR3 has 13 residues. In DNA form, the CDR3 reads TGTGCCAGTAAGCAGACTGGGAATCAGCCCCAGCATTTT. Translation gives CASKQTGNQPQHF.

The chain employs TRBV28 and TRBJ1-2; D remains unclear. CDR1 is MDHEN and CDR2 is SYDVKM in the germline V gene. The germline V and J ends were trimmed by 8 bases and 0 bases, with 19 bases remaining between them. This CDR3 has 16 amino acids. The CDR3 nucleotides are TGTGCCAGCCTAACCTCCGGACGGGAAGCTAACTATGGCTACACCTTC. The encoded protein is CASLTSGREANYGYTF.

The chain links TRBV5-1 to TRBJ2-6; no firm D call. This CDR3 is 15 amino acids long. From germline, CDR1 is SGHRS and CDR2 YFSETQ. Between the trimmed V and J ends, which lost 1 base and 0 bases, there was a span of 5 bases. The CDR3 bases are TGCGCCAGCAGCTTGCCCGTCTCTGGGGCCAACGTCCTGACTTTC. It is translated as CASSLPVSGANVLTF.

This rearrangement joins TRBV18 to TRBJ1-1; the D is unclear. This CDR3 contains 12 residues. Trimming pared 4 bases from V and 3 bases from J, leaving 6 bases between. CDR1 and CDR2 from the germline V gene are KGHSH and LQKENI. CDR3 nucleotides: TGTGCCAGCTCACGAGGGTACACTGAAGCTTTCTTT. Amino acids: CASSRGYTEAFF.

V is TRBV6-5 and J is TRBJ2-7; D gene ambiguous. The CDR3 has 14 residues. The V gene lost 2 bases and the J gene lost 4 bases, with 12 bases spanning the gap. The germline V gene encodes CDR1 MNHEY and CDR2 SVGAGI. The CDR3: CASSYSSSIYEQYF. The CDR3 DNA follows: TGTGCCAGCAGTTACAGTAGCAGCATTTACGAGCAGTACTTC.

J is TRBJ2-7 and V is TRBV11-2, with TRBD2 identical over 11 bases. The ends lost 1 base at V and 4 bases at J; junction bases unmatched: 15. This CDR3 is built from 19 residues. Germline V gives CDR1 SGHAT, CDR2 FQNNGV. For the CDR3, the DNA is TGTGCCAGCAGCTTAGTAGCGGGGGGGCCTATTCGATTTTTGTACGAGCAGTACTTC. Amino acid sequence: CASSLVAGGPIRFLYEQYF.

This clone occurred once. V gene TRBV11-1 combines with J gene TRBJ2-7, with 11 bases fitting TRBD2. The CDR3 is 15 residues long. Germline assignment: CDR1 SGHAT and CDR2 FQDESV (reference sequence). Trimming cost V 6 bases and J 0 bases; bases outside gene matches: 4. This CDR3 is CASRLAGGLSYEQYF. The CDR3 DNA follows: TGTGCCAGCAGGCTAGCGGGGGGACTCTCCTACGAGCAGTACTTC.

The chain links TRBV6-1 to TRBJ2-4, with D possibly matching TRBD1 (5 bases). Deletions cut 2 bases from V and 4 bases from J, with 6 bases between. The V gene's germline CDR1 is MNHNS and CDR2 SASEGT. The CDR3 length is 13 residues. The CDR3 nucleotides are TGTGCCAGCAGTGAACAGGGAAAAAACATTCAGTACTTC. It is translated as CASSEQGKNIQYF.

This clone was seen only once. The chain joins TRBV5-4 to TRBJ2-7; no clear D. CDR1 is SGHNT, CDR2 YYREEE, per germline (reference sequence). CDR3 length: 12 amino acids. Trimming pared 2 bases from V and 3 bases from J, leaving 6 bases between. Here the CDR3 reads CASSFGGYEQYF. The CDR3 nucleotides read TGTGCCAGCAGCTTCGGCGGCTACGAGCAGTACTTC. Combining the CDR3 with reference TRBV5-4 and TRBJ2-7 gives the whole variable domain ETGVTQSPTHLIKTRGQQVTLRCSSQSGHNTVSWYQQALGQGPQFIFQYYREEENGRGNFPPRFSGLQFPNYSSELNVNALELDDSALYLCASSFGGYEQYFGPGTRLTVT.